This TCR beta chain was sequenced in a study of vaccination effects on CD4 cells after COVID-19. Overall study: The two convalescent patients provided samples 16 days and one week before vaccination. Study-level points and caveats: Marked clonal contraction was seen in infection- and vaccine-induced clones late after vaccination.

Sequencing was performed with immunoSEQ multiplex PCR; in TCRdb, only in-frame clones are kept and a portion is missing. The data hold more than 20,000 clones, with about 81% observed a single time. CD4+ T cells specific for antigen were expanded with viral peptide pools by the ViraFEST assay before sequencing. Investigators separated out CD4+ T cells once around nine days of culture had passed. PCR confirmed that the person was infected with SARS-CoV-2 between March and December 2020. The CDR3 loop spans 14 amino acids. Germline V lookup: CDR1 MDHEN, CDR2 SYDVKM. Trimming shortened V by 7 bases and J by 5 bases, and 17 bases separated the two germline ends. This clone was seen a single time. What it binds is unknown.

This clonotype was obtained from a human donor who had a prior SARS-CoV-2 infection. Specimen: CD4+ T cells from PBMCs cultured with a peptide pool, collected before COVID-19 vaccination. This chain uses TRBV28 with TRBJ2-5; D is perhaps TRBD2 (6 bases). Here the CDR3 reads CASTSAGFMETQYF. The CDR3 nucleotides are TGTGCCAGCACCTCCGCGGGATTCATGGAGACCCAGTACTTC.